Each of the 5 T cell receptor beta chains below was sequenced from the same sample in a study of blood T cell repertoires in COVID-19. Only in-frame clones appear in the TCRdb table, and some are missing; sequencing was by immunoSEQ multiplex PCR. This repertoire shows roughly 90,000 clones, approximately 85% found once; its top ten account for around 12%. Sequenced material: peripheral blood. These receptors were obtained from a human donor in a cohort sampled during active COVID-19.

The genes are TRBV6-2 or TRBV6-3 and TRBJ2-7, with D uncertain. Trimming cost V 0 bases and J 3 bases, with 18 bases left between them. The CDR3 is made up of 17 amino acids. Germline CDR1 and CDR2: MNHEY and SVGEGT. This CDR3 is CASSYSFHQVNLYEQYF. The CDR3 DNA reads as TGTGCCAGCAGTTACTCCTTCCACCAGGTCAACCTCTACGAGCAGTACTTC.

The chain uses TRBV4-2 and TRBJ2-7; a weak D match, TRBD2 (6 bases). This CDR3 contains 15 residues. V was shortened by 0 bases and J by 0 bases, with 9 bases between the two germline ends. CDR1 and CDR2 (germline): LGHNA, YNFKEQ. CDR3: CASSQEWRGSYEQYF. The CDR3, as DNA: TGTGCCAGCAGCCAAGAATGGAGGGGCTCCTACGAGCAGTACTTC.

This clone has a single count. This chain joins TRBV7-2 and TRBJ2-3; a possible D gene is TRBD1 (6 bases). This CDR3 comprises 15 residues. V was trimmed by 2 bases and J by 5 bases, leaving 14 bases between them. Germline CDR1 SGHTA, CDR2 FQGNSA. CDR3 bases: TGTGCCAGCAGCTTACAGGGGCGCGAGATAGATACGCAGTATTTT. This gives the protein CASSLQGREIDTQYF.

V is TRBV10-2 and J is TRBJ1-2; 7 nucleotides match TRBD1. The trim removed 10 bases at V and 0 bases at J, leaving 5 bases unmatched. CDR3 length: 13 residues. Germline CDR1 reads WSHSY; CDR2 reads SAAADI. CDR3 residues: CATTGTANYGYTF. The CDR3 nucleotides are TGCGCCACTACCGGGACAGCTAACTATGGCTACACCTTC.

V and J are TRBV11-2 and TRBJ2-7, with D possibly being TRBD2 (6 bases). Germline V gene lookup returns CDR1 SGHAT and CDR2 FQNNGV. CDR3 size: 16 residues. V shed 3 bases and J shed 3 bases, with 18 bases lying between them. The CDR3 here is CASSFPVGIGGYEQYF. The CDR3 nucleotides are TGTGCCAGCAGCTTCCCCGTGGGGATCGGGGGCTACGAGCAGTACTTC.